Listed here are 27 T cell receptor beta chains from one sample, sequenced in a study of OX40 agonist ivuxolimab in advanced cancers. The table came from immunoSEQ multiplex PCR; TCRdb's copy has only in-frame clones and leaves some out. This table has around 64,000 clones, around nine tenths appearing once. The sequencing here drew on CD4+ or CD8+ T cells sorted from blood, taken in a trial of the OX40 agonist ivuxolimab. The receptors come from an adult with an advanced solid tumor such as melanoma, head and neck, liver or kidney cancer.

The rearrangement joins TRBV7-9 to TRBJ2-5, with TRBD2 as a possible D gene (5 bases). The V and J ends lost 1 base and 1 base respectively, with 7 bases between them. The V gene's germline CDR1 is SEHNR and CDR2 FQNEAQ (reference sequence). The CDR3 runs to 14 residues. The CDR3 sequence: CASSLGEIQETQYF. DNA for the CDR3: TGTGCCAGCAGCTTAGGGGAGATCCAAGAGACCCAGTACTTC.

V usage is TRBV11-2 and J usage is TRBJ1-4; 7 bases agree with TRBD1. The germline gives CDR1 SGHAT, CDR2 FQNNGV. The CDR3 is made up of 14 amino acids. The V and J ends lost 1 base and 10 bases, in that order; junction bases with no gene match: 6. As DNA, the CDR3 is TGTGCCAGCAGCTTAGCCCTGACAGGGCGAAAACTGTTTTTT. Translating it yields CASSLALTGRKLFF.

This chain joins TRBV2 and TRBJ1-5; D ambiguous. This CDR3 region has 14 residues. Germline CDR1 is SNHLY and CDR2 is FYNNEI. Trimming left V 2 bases short and J 2 bases short, with 7 bases between. CDR3 nucleotides: TGTGCCAGCAGTGAAAGTTGGGGCAATCAGCCCCAGCATTTT. As protein: CASSESWGNQPQHF.

This clone was seen only once. The chain has TRBV7-2 and TRBJ2-6; D gene uncertain. The germline CDR1 and CDR2 sequences are SGHTA and FQGNSA. V gave up 10 bases and J gave up 0 bases, with 7 bases separating them. There are 13 residues in the CDR3. CDR3 sequence (DNA): TGTGCCACGGACCTCTCTGGGGCCAACGTCCTGACTTTC. Its translation is CATDLSGANVLTF.

This clone was seen only once. The chain carries TRBV15 and TRBJ2-1, with 7 bases fitting TRBD1. V dropped 5 bases and J dropped 3; count of bases not matched to a gene: 7. The germline V gene encodes CDR1 LNHNV and CDR2 YYDKDF (reference sequence). The CDR3 length is 15 residues. The CDR3 DNA reads TGTGCCACCAGCCGATCGGGACAGAACTACAATGAGCAGTTCTTC. Amino acids: CATSRSGQNYNEQFF.

This chain joins TRBV5-1 and TRBJ1-1; TRBD1 matches at 10 bases. Per the germline V gene, CDR1 is SGHRS and CDR2 is YFSETQ. The J segment lost 4 bases and the V segment lost 4 bases, leaving 4 bases of the junction unmatched. The CDR3 runs to 14 residues. CDR3 sequence reads: CASSRGQGTTEAFF. In nucleotides, the CDR3 is TGCGCCAGCAGCAGGGGACAGGGGACCACTGAAGCTTTCTTT.

This clone has just one count. This chain uses TRBV2 with TRBJ1-5; the match to TRBD1 covers 10 bases. The junction had 7 bases not matched to a gene; V was cut back by 6 bases and J by 2 bases. This CDR3 contains 16 residues. Looked up from germline, CDR1 is SNHLY and CDR2 is FYNNEI. The CDR3 DNA reads TGTGCCAGCAGCGCGACAGGGGGCGAGCGCAATCAGCCCCAGCATTTT. Its translation is CASSATGGERNQPQHF. The full variable domain, in which reference TRBV2 and TRBJ1-5 provide the parts outside the CDR3, is EPEVTQTPSHQVTQMGQEVILRCVPISNHLYFYWYRQILGQKVEFLVSFYNNEISEKSEIFDDQFSVERPDGSNFTLKIRSTKLEDSAMYFCASSATGGERNQPQHFGDGTRLSIL.

V usage is TRBV18 and J usage is TRBJ2-1; D possibly corresponds to TRBD1 (6 bases). The length of the CDR3 is 15 residues. The germline V and J ends were trimmed by 3 bases and 3 bases, with 12 bases remaining between them. Germline V gives CDR1 KGHSH, CDR2 LQKENI. The DNA for the CDR3 is TGTGCCAGCTCACCGGGGGCTACCTACTACAATGAGCAGTTCTTC. This sequence encodes CASSPGATYYNEQFF.

The chain carries TRBV7-9 and TRBJ2-3; no clear D gene. Deletions cut 8 bases from V and 3 bases from J, with 12 bases between. The CDR3 contains 13 residues. Germline lookup yields CDR1 SEHNR and CDR2 FQNEAQ (reference sequence). In nucleotides, the CDR3 is TGTGCCAGCGAAGGGCCCTTAACAGATACGCAGTATTTT. This gives the protein CASEGPLTDTQYF.

The chain is built from TRBV2 and TRBJ2-5, with a tentative D call TRBD1 (5 bases). The CDR3 contains 13 residues. Germline V CDR1 and CDR2: SNHLY, FYNNEI. The germline V and J ends were trimmed by 6 bases and 3 bases, with 11 bases remaining between them. CDR3 coding DNA: TGTGCCAGCAGCCGTGACAGAGAAGAGACCCAGTACTTC. Protein sequence: CASSRDREETQYF.

The chain links TRBV10-1 to TRBJ2-1; D perhaps matches TRBD1 (5 bases). This CDR3 has 15 residues. The germline CDR1 and CDR2 sequences are WNHNN and SYGVQD (reference sequence). V was cut by 5 bases and J by 8 bases, with 19 bases left in between. CDR3 in amino acids: CASSKTGPSRDEQFF. The CDR3 DNA reads TGCGCCAGCAGTAAAACCGGGCCCTCCAGGGATGAGCAGTTCTTC.

The J gene is TRBJ2-1, the V gene TRBV7-3; 10 bases match TRBD2. In germline, CDR1 is SGHTA, CDR2 FQGTGA. This CDR3 has 15 amino acids. V shed 5 bases and J 3 bases; nucleotides not matched to a gene: 4. The CDR3, as DNA: TGTGCCAGCAGCAGGCTAGCGGGAGACTACAATGAGCAGTTCTTC. As protein: CASSRLAGDYNEQFF.

The rearrangement uses TRBV5-4 and TRBJ2-5; D is unresolved. V was shortened by 0 bases and J by 5 bases, with 8 bases between the two germline ends. In germline, CDR1 is SGHNT, CDR2 YYREEE (reference sequence). The CDR3 extends over 13 amino acids. The CDR3 DNA reads as TGTGCCAGCAGCTTGGGTAGCAGGGAGACCCAGTACTTC. This encodes CASSLGSRETQYF.

A few counts support this clone. The chain employs TRBV7-2 and TRBJ2-1; weak D call: TRBD1 (7 bases). From germline, CDR1 is SGHTA and CDR2 FQGNSA. Trimming shortened V by 0 bases and J by 12 bases, and 9 bases separated the two germline ends. The CDR3 consists of 12 residues. The CDR3 reads CASSLAEGAQFF. The DNA of the CDR3 is TGTGCCAGCAGCTTAGCGGAGGGGGCGCAGTTCTTC.

This clone was counted a few times. The chain uses TRBV5-4 and TRBJ1-1; possibly TRBD1 for D (6 bases). Trimming stripped 5 bases from V and 11 bases from J, with 19 bases between. Germline values: CDR1 SGHNT, CDR2 YYREEE (reference sequence). This CDR3 has 13 amino acids. CDR3 DNA: TGTGCCAGCAGGGCGGGCCCAACAGGGACCGCTTTCTTT. It is translated as CASRAGPTGTAFF. Full variable domain (outside the CDR3, taken from reference TRBV5-4 and TRBJ1-1): ETGVTQSPTHLIKTRGQQVTLRCSSQSGHNTVSWYQQALGQGPQFIFQYYREEENGRGNFPPRFSGLQFPNYSSELNVNALELDDSALYLCASRAGPTGTAFFGQGTRLTVV.

The chain joins TRBV19 to TRBJ1-1; 7 bases match TRBD1. The CDR3 length is 12 residues. Germline V gene sequence: CDR1 LNHDA, CDR2 SQIVND (reference sequence). J gave up 7 bases and V 5 bases, and 4 bases lay outside the gene matches. Here the CDR3 DNA reads TGTGCCAGTAGTCAATACAGGGGTGAAGCTTTCTTT. Translated: CASSQYRGEAFF.

This clone was detected only a few times. The chain uses TRBV15 and TRBJ2-3, with D hard to call. This CDR3 region has 15 residues. V dropped 1 base and J dropped 0 bases, with 8 bases sitting between them. Germline assignment: CDR1 LNHNV and CDR2 YYDKDF (reference sequence). The DNA of the CDR3 is TGTGCCACCAGCAGAGCTCCCTTTAGCACAGATACGCAGTATTTT. Residues: CATSRAPFSTDTQYF.

This chain uses TRBV4-1 with TRBJ2-1, with 9 bases lining up with TRBD2. The trim removed 4 bases at V and 6 bases at J, leaving 7 bases unmatched. The CDR3 is 15 residues long. Per germline, CDR1 MGHRA and CDR2 YSYEKL. The CDR3 sequence is CASSLRTSAINEQFF. DNA for the CDR3: TGCGCCAGCAGCCTCCGGACTAGCGCCATCAATGAGCAGTTCTTC.

Only one count was recorded for this clone. The rearrangement links TRBV28 to TRBJ2-3; D is undetermined. This CDR3 has 15 amino acids. Trimming took off 7 bases at V and 0 bases at J, with 14 bases between the two ends. CDR1 is MDHEN and CDR2 is SYDVKM in the germline V gene. The CDR3 spells CASILAAASTDTQYF. CDR3 coding DNA: TGTGCCAGCATCCTCGCGGCGGCAAGCACAGATACGCAGTATTTT.

This clone was seen a handful of times. The rearrangement links TRBV30 to TRBJ1-1, with 8 bases aligning to TRBD1. J lost 4 bases, V lost 7 bases, and 8 bases had no gene match. The CDR3 has 13 amino acids. Germline-derived CDR1 and CDR2 are GTSNPN and SVGIG (reference sequence). The CDR3 here is CAYRQGSGTEAFF. CDR3 bases: TGTGCCTACAGACAGGGGTCGGGCACTGAAGCTTTCTTT. The full variable domain, in which reference TRBV30 and TRBJ1-1 provide the parts outside the CDR3, is SQTIHQWPATLVQPVGSPLSLECTVEGTSNPNLYWYRQAAGRGLQLLFYSVGIGQISSEVPQNLSASRPQDRQFILSSKKLLLSDSGFYLCAYRQGSGTEAFFGQGTRLTVV.

The rearrangement uses TRBV12-5 and TRBJ1-1, with D possibly TRBD1 on 6 matching bases. This CDR3 spans 13 amino acids. V lost 7 bases and J 1 base, leaving 10 bases between the germline ends. CDR1 LGHNT and CDR2 FRNRAP come from the germline V gene. Here the CDR3 DNA reads TGTGCTAGTGCCAAACAGGGGAACACTGAAGCTTTCTTT. This sequence encodes CASAKQGNTEAFF.

This clone has more than one count but fewer than ten. The chain couples TRBV28 to TRBJ1-1; the D gene is possibly TRBD1 (6 bases). The V end was cut by 3 bases, the J end by 5 bases, with 7 bases between. The germline V gene encodes CDR1 MDHEN and CDR2 SYDVKM. The CDR3 runs to 12 residues. The CDR3 protein is CASSLRGTEAFF. In DNA form, the CDR3 reads TGTGCCAGCAGTTTGAGGGGGACTGAAGCTTTCTTT.

The gene calls are TRBV11-2 and TRBJ2-1, with D possibly being TRBD1 or TRBD2 (5 bases each). Trimming cost V 5 bases and J 8 bases, with 22 bases left between them. The CDR3 consists of 16 residues. The germline CDR1 and CDR2 sequences are SGHAT and FQNNGV. The DNA for the CDR3 is TGTGCCAGCAGCCGCTTTAGGGACCCAACCTGGGATGAGCAGTTCTTC. As protein: CASSRFRDPTWDEQFF.

This clone appeared once. The chain carries TRBV14 and TRBJ1-1, with TRBD1 matching 8 bases. The germline CDR1 and CDR2 sequences are SGHDN and FVKESK. The CDR3 sequence is 15 residues long. Losses at the gene ends were 4 bases for V and 2 bases for J; bases not matched to a gene: 6. CDR3 sequence: CASSLQTGENTEAFF. The CDR3 nucleotides are TGTGCCAGCAGCCTCCAGACAGGGGAAAACACTGAAGCTTTCTTT.

This chain links TRBV30 with TRBJ1-2; D uncertain. The germline V and J ends were trimmed by 4 bases and 8 bases, with 20 bases remaining between them. The CDR3 is 14 amino acids. From germline, CDR1 is GTSNPN and CDR2 SVGIG (reference sequence). In DNA form, the CDR3 reads TGTGCCTGGACCCCCTCCGGGGTGCCTAGAGGCTACACCTTC. Translating it yields CAWTPSGVPRGYTF.

The J gene is TRBJ2-5, the V gene TRBV7-2; 12 bases fit TRBD2. The CDR3 contains 16 residues. The germline V gene has CDR1 SGHTA and CDR2 FQGNSA. With V trimmed by 5 bases and J by 4 bases, 8 bases remained unmatched. CDR3: CASSRMGLAGGETQYF. The CDR3 DNA is TGTGCCAGCAGCCGCATGGGACTAGCGGGCGGAGAGACCCAGTACTTC. The whole variable domain, remainder taken from reference TRBV7-2 and TRBJ2-5, is GAGVSQSPSNKVTEKGKDVELRCDPISGHTALYWYRQSLGQGLEFLIYFQGNSAPDKSGLPSDRFSAERTGGSVSTLTIQRTQQEDSAVYLCASSRMGLAGGETQYFGPGTRLLVL.

The gene calls are TRBV7-6 and TRBJ2-5; weak D call: TRBD1 (6 bases). V gave up 4 bases and J gave up 7 bases, with 19 bases separating them. The CDR3 sequence is 15 residues long. CDR1 is SGHVS, CDR2 FNYEAQ, per germline. This CDR3 is CASSSFDSLGGTQYF. CDR3 DNA: TGTGCCAGCAGCTCGTTCGACAGTTTAGGGGGGACCCAGTACTTC.